This entry lists 14 T cell receptor beta chains sequenced from one sample in a study of OX40 agonist ivuxolimab in advanced cancers. The table came from immunoSEQ multiplex PCR; TCRdb's copy has only in-frame clones and leaves some out. Of about 58,000 clones in the sample, roughly 80% were seen once. The starting material was CD4+ or CD8+ T cells sorted from blood, obtained in a trial of the OX40 agonist ivuxolimab. These receptor sequences come from an adult with an advanced solid tumor such as melanoma, head and neck, liver or kidney cancer.

V usage is TRBV5-1 and J usage is TRBJ1-6, with 9 bases matching TRBD1. The J segment lost 10 bases and the V segment lost 4 bases, leaving 9 bases of the junction unmatched. Germline CDR1 reads SGHRS; CDR2 reads YFSETQ. CDR3 length: 15 amino acids. CDR3 amino acids: CASSPMTGTGSPLHF. In nucleotides, the CDR3 is TGCGCCAGCAGCCCCATGACAGGGACAGGGTCACCCCTCCACTTT. Looking up the rest from reference TRBV5-1 and TRBJ1-6 gives the full variable domain: KAGVTQTPRYLIKTRGQQVTLSCSPISGHRSVSWYQQTPGQGLQFLFEYFSETQRNKGNFPGRFSGRQFSNSRSEMNVSTLELGDSALYLCASSPMTGTGSPLHFGNGTRLTVT.

The V and J genes are TRBV11-3 and TRBJ2-7; 8 nucleotides align to TRBD2. After removal of 5 bases from V and 7 bases from J, the junction contained 13 bases not matched to a gene. This CDR3 is built from 15 residues. Germline V lookup: CDR1 SGHNT, CDR2 YENEEA. The CDR3 loop reads CASSPAGTRLREQYF. CDR3 DNA: TGTGCCAGCAGCCCAGCCGGGACTAGGTTGAGAGAGCAGTACTTC.

The chain carries TRBV6-5 and TRBJ2-1, with 10 bases that match TRBD2. The CDR3 is made up of 14 amino acids. Trimming took 5 bases from V and 6 from J; bases not matched to a gene: 4. From germline, CDR1 is MNHEY and CDR2 SVGAGI. For the CDR3, the DNA is TGTGCCAGCAGTCCCATAGCGGGAGGCAATGAGCAGTTCTTC. Translated, it gives CASSPIAGGNEQFF.

This chain connects TRBV2 to TRBJ1-1; a possible D gene is TRBD1 (5 bases). V lost 6 bases to trimming and J lost 5 bases, with 13 bases between them. The CDR3 runs 13 residues. Germline CDR1 is SNHLY and CDR2 is FYNNEI. Written as DNA, the CDR3 is TGTGCCAGCAGCAGGGACCGGTGGACTGAAGCTTTCTTT. Amino acids: CASSRDRWTEAFF.

V usage is TRBV7-3 and J usage is TRBJ1-2; 7 bases fit TRBD1. The CDR3 has 15 residues. Germline-derived CDR1 and CDR2 are SGHTA and FQGTGA. V shed 5 bases, J shed 2 bases, and the junction held 8 bases outside the gene matches. CDR3 nucleotide sequence: TGTGCCAGCAGCCCCTCTAGGGGACAGAACTATGGCTACACCTTC. Translated: CASSPSRGQNYGYTF.

This clone was detected a few times. The chain links TRBV15 to TRBJ2-7, with D possibly matching TRBD1 (6 bases). The germline V and J ends were trimmed by 0 bases and 3 bases, with 12 bases remaining between them. Looked up from germline, CDR1 is LNHNV and CDR2 is YYDKDF (reference sequence). This CDR3 contains 15 residues. CDR3 loop: CATSRDPGQIYEQYV. Here the CDR3 DNA reads TGTGCCACCAGCAGAGATCCCGGACAGATCTACGAGCAGTACGTC.

This chain uses TRBV5-1 with TRBJ2-3; TRBD2 matches at 8 bases. Germline assignment: CDR1 SGHRS and CDR2 YFSETQ. V shed 4 bases, J shed 4 bases, and the junction held 11 bases outside the gene matches. This CDR3 has 16 amino acids. The CDR3 bases are TGCGCCAGCAGCACGACTAGCGTATCTTTTTCAGATACGCAGTATTTT. Amino acids: CASSTTSVSFSDTQYF.

The chain has TRBV4-2 and TRBJ2-1; D possibly uses TRBD1 or TRBD2 (5 bases each). The CDR3 spans 16 residues. The V and J ends lost 3 bases and 8 bases respectively, with 20 bases between them. Germline CDR1 reads LGHNA; CDR2 reads YNFKEQ. The CDR3 bases are TGTGCCAGCAGCCAGTTCCGGGACGAAGTCATGGATGAGCAGTTCTTC. Its protein product is CASSQFRDEVMDEQFF.

This rearrangement joins TRBV7-2 to TRBJ2-3, with TRBD2 identical over 9 bases. The CDR3 length is 17 residues. Trimming at V came to 1 base and at J to 6 bases, leaving 11 bases not matched to a gene. Germline-derived CDR1 and CDR2 are SGHTA and FQGNSA. The CDR3 is CASSLGMAGGGFDTQYF. Written as DNA, the CDR3 is TGTGCCAGCAGCTTAGGGATGGCGGGAGGGGGGTTTGATACGCAGTATTTT.

This clone is medium-sized by share. The rearrangement joins TRBV2 to TRBJ2-7; D gene ambiguous. Germline V gives CDR1 SNHLY, CDR2 FYNNEI. This CDR3 comprises 11 residues. With 6 bases removed from V and 5 bases from J, the gap between germline ends came to 8 bases. CDR3 in amino acids: CASRSLHEQYV. Here the CDR3 DNA reads TGTGCCAGCAGGTCCCTGCACGAGCAGTACGTC.

This clone was recorded once. The chain couples TRBV19 to TRBJ2-3; D is unclear. The germline V gene encodes CDR1 LNHDA and CDR2 SQIVND (reference sequence). The CDR3 is 14 residues long. V was cut by 7 bases and J by 0 bases, with 11 bases left in between. Here the CDR3 reads CASMRRFSTDTQYF. Written as DNA, the CDR3 is TGTGCCAGTATGAGGAGATTTAGCACAGATACGCAGTATTTT.

This clone was picked up one time. The chain couples TRBV27 to TRBJ2-1; 8 bases are shared with TRBD1. The V gene's germline CDR1 is MNHEY and CDR2 SMNVEV (reference sequence). The length of the CDR3 is 15 residues. V lost 5 bases and J lost 6; bases outside the gene matches: 9. The CDR3 DNA sequence: TGTGCCAGCAGTCATGCCGGGACAGGCCGCAATGAGCAGTTCTTC. As protein: CASSHAGTGRNEQFF.

The CDR3 loop is CASSLGGQGAEQYV. In DNA, the CDR3 is TGCGCCAGCAGCTTGGGGGGACAGGGGGCCGAGCAGTACGTC. The rearrangement links TRBV5-1 to TRBJ2-7; 12 positions match TRBD1. This CDR3 comprises 14 residues. The germline CDR1 and CDR2 sequences are SGHRS and YFSETQ. V lost 0 bases, J lost 6 bases, and 1 base stayed unmatched.

The sample holds one count of this clone. In DNA form, the CDR3 reads TGTGCCAGCAGCCCCACAATCAGCTCCTACAATGAGCAGTTCTTC. Residues: CASSPTISSYNEQFF. The rearrangement links TRBV4-2 to TRBJ2-1; D gene ambiguous. Trimming pared 4 bases from V and 0 bases from J, leaving 10 bases between. Germline lookup yields CDR1 LGHNA and CDR2 YNFKEQ. This CDR3 contains 15 residues.